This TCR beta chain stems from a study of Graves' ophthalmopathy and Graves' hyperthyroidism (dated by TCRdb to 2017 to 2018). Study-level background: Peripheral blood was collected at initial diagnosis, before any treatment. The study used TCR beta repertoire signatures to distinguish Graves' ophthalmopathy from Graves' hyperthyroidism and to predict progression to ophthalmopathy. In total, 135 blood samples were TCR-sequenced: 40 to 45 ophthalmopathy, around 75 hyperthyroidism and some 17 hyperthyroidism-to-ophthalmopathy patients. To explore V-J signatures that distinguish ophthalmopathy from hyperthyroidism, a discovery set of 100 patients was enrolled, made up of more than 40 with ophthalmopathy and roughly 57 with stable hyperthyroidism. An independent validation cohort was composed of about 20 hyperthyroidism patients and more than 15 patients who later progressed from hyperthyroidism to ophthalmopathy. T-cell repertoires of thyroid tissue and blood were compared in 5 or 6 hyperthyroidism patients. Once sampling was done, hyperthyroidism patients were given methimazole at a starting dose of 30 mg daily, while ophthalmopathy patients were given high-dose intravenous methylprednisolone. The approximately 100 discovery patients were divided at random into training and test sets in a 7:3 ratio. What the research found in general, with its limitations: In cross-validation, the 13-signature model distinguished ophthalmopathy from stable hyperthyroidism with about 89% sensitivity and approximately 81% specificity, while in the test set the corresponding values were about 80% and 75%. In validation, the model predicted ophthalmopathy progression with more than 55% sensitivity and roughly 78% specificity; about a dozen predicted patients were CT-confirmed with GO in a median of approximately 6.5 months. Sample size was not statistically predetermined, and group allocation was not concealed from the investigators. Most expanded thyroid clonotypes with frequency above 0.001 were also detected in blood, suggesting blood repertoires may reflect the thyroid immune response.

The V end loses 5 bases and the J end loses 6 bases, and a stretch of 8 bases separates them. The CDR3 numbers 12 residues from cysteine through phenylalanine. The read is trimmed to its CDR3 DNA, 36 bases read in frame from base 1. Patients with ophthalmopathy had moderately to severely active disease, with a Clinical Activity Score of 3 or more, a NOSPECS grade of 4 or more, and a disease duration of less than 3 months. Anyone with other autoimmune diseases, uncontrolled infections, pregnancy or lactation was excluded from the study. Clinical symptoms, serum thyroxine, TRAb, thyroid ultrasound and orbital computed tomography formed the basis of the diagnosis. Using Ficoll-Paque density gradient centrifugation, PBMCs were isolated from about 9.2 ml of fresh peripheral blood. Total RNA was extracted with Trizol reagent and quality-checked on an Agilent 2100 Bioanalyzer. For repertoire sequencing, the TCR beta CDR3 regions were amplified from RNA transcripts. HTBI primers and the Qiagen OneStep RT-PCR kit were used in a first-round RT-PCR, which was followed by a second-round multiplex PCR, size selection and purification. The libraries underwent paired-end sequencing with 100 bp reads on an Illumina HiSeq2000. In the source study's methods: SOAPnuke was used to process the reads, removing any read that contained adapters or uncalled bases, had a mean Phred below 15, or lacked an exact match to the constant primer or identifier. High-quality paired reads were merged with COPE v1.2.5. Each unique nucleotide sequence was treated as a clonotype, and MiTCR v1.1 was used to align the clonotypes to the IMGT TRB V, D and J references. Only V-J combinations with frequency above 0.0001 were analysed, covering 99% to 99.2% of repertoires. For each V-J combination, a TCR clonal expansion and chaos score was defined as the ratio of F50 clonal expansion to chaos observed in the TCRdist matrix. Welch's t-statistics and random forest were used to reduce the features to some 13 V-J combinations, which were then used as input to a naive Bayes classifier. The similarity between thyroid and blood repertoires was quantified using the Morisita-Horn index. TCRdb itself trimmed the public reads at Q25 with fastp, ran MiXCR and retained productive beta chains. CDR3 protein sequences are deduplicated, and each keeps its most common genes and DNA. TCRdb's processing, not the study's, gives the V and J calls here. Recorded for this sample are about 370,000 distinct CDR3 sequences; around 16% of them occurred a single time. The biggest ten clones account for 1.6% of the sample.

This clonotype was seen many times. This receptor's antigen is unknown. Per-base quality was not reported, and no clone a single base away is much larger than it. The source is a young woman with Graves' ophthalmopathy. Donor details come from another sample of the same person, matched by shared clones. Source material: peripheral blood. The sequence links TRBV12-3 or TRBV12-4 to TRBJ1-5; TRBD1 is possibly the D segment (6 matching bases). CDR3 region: CASSPGVQPQHF. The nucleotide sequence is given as TGTGCCAGCAGTCCAGGGGTTCAGCCCCAGCATTTT.